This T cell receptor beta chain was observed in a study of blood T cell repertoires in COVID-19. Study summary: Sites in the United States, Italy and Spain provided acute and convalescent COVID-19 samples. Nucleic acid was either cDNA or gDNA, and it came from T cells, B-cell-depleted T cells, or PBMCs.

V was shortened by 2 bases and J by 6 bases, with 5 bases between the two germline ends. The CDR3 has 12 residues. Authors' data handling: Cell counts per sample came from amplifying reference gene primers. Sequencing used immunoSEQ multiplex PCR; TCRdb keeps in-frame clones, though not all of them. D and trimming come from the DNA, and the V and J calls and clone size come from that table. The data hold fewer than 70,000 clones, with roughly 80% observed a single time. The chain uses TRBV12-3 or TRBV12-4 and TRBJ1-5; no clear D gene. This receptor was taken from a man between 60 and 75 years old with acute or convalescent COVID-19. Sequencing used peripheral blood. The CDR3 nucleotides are TGTGCCAGCAGTTTAAGCGGTCAGCCCCAGCATTTT. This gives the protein CASSLSGQPQHF.